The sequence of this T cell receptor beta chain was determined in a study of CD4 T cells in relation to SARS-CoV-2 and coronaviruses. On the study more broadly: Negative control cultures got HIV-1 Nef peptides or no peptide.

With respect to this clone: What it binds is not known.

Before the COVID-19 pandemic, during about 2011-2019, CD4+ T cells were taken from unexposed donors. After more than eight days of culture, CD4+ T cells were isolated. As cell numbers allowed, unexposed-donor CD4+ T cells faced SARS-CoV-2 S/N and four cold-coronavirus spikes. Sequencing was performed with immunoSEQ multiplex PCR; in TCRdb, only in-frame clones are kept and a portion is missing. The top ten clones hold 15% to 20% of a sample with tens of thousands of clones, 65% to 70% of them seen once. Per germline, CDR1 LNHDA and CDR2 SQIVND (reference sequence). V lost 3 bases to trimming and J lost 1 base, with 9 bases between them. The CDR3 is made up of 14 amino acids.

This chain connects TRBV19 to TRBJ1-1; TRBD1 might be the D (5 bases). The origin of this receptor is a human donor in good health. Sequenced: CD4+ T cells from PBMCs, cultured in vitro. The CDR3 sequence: CASSIGGGNTEAFF. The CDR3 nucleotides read TGTGCCAGTAGTATTGGGGGGGGGAACACTGAAGCTTTCTTT.